The 13 T cell receptor beta chains below were found in one sample sequenced in a study of blood T cell repertoires in COVID-19. The data were produced by immunoSEQ multiplex PCR, yet TCRdb's version contains in-frame clones alone and is incomplete. Of roughly 80,000 clones in the sample, roughly 84% are singletons; the top ten hold 3% to 4.5%. The sample comprised peripheral blood. The receptors were gathered from a man aged 45-65 years with acute or convalescent COVID-19.

CDR3 nucleotide sequence: TGTGCCAGCAGTTTAAGGGGGGGCCAAGCAGATACGCAGTATTTT. Its protein is CASSLRGGQADTQYF. The chain recombines TRBV27 with TRBJ2-3, with D possibly being TRBD2 (7 bases). With 2 bases removed from V and 4 bases from J, the gap between germline ends came to 13 bases. The germline gives CDR1 MNHEY, CDR2 SMNVEV (reference sequence). The CDR3 spans 15 residues.

The CDR3, as DNA: TGCAGCGTGGAAAAGGGGGATACGCAGTATTTT. Protein: CSVEKGDTQYF. The chain links TRBV29-1 to TRBJ2-3; D is perhaps TRBD1 (5 bases). The CDR3 totals 11 residues. Germline assignment: CDR1 SQVTM and CDR2 ANQGSEA. The ends were cut back, 6 bases at V and 6 bases at J, with 10 bases in the middle.

This clone was seen a single time. V and J are TRBV5-4 and TRBJ2-7; TRBD2 might be the D (6 bases). This CDR3 contains 14 residues. Trimming pared 4 bases from V and 1 base from J, leaving 12 bases between. CDR1 SGHNT and CDR2 YYREEE come from the germline V gene (reference sequence). The CDR3 DNA follows: TGTGCCAGCAGCAGCCGGGACTTATCCTACGAGCAGTACTTC. It codes for CASSSRDLSYEQYF.

This sequence joins TRBV7-2 and TRBJ2-1; 7 bases are a match to TRBD1. Trimming cost V 4 bases and J 6 bases; bases outside gene matches: 3. CDR1 is SGHTA, CDR2 FQGNSA, per germline. The CDR3 consists of 13 residues. The DNA of the CDR3 is TGTGCCAGCAGCTCGGGACAGATCAATGAGCAGTTCTTC. Translation: CASSSGQINEQFF. Combining the CDR3 with reference TRBV7-2 and TRBJ2-1 gives the whole variable domain GAGVSQSPSNKVTEKGKDVELRCDPISGHTALYWYRQSLGQGLEFLIYFQGNSAPDKSGLPSDRFSAERTGGSVSTLTIQRTQQEDSAVYLCASSSGQINEQFFGPGTRLTVL.

This chain links TRBV18 with TRBJ2-1, with 8 nucleotides matching TRBD2. J was trimmed by 4 bases and V by 3 bases; bases with no gene match: 11. The CDR3 consists of 17 residues. The germline CDR1 and CDR2 sequences are KGHSH and LQKENI. This chain's CDR3 is CASSPPRIAGTYNEQFF. CDR3 nucleotides: TGTGCCAGCTCACCCCCTCGTATAGCGGGGACGTACAATGAGCAGTTCTTC.

The chain has TRBV11-2 and TRBJ1-5; the D is unclear. The CDR3 is made up of 14 amino acids. Germline CDR1 and CDR2: SGHAT and FQNNGV. Trimming removed 5 bases at V and 3 bases at J, with 11 bases between. CDR3 sequence (DNA): TGTGCCAGCAGCCCTACGGGGAACAATCAGCCCCAGCATTTT. Encoded protein: CASSPTGNNQPQHF.

Here the CDR3 reads CASSQDRAGVDYGYTF. The CDR3, as DNA: TGTGCCAGCAGCCAAGATCGGGCAGGGGTAGACTATGGCTACACCTTC. This sequence joins TRBV3-1 (or the pseudogene TRBV3-2) and TRBJ1-2, with D maybe TRBD1 (6 bases). V lost 0 bases and J lost 3, with 14 bases in between. The CDR3 spans 16 residues. Germline V gene sequence: CDR1 LGHDT, CDR2 YNNKEL (reference sequence).

This chain links TRBV6-6 with TRBJ2-7; D unresolved. Trimming took off 0 bases at V and 4 bases at J, with 13 bases between the two ends. The V gene's germline CDR1 is MNHNY and CDR2 SVGAGI (reference sequence). There are 15 residues in the CDR3. CDR3 DNA: TGTGCCAGCAGTTACTCTGACACCAGTGGGTACGAGCAGTACTTC. Encoded protein: CASSYSDTSGYEQYF.

The gene calls are TRBV7-2 and TRBJ1-6; D may be TRBD1 (5 bases). This CDR3 is built from 15 residues. Germline assignment: CDR1 SGHTA and CDR2 FQGNSA. Deletions cut 3 bases from V and 9 bases from J, with 15 bases between. The chain's CDR3 is CASSFPGYLSSPLHF. Written as DNA, the CDR3 is TGTGCCAGCAGCTTTCCAGGGTACCTTTCTTCACCCCTCCACTTT.

The rearrangement uses TRBV11-3 and TRBJ2-5; no definite D call. Germline V gives CDR1 SGHNT, CDR2 YENEEA. V was pared by 4 bases and J by 5 bases, with 8 bases between. CDR3 length: 12 amino acids. The CDR3 region has the DNA TGTGCCAGCAGCTCCCTCCGGGAGACCCAGTACTTC. Encoded protein: CASSSLRETQYF.

The table lists this clone with a few counts. J is TRBJ2-5 and V is TRBV7-2, with TRBD2 as a possible D gene (5 bases). The CDR3 length is 14 residues. Germline-derived CDR1 and CDR2 are SGHTA and FQGNSA. The V gene lost 3 bases and the J gene lost 1 base, with 9 bases spanning the gap. The chain's CDR3 is CASSFYGVQETQYF. In DNA, the CDR3 is TGTGCCAGCAGCTTTTACGGGGTCCAAGAGACCCAGTACTTC. Using reference TRBV7-2 and TRBJ2-5 for the parts outside the CDR3, the full variable domain is GAGVSQSPSNKVTEKGKDVELRCDPISGHTALYWYRQSLGQGLEFLIYFQGNSAPDKSGLPSDRFSAERTGGSVSTLTIQRTQQEDSAVYLCASSFYGVQETQYFGPGTRLLVL.

This chain links TRBV10-3 with TRBJ1-5; TRBD1 agrees at 7 bases. The germline V gene has CDR1 ENHRY and CDR2 SYGVKD. The J segment lost 0 bases and the V segment lost 5 bases, leaving 7 bases of the junction unmatched. The CDR3 extends over 16 amino acids. The CDR3 sequence: CAISNVQGDSNQPQHF. The DNA of the CDR3 is TGTGCCATCAGTAACGTCCAGGGGGATAGCAATCAGCCCCAGCATTTT.

The genes are TRBV11-3 and TRBJ2-7, with D possibly matching TRBD2 (5 bases). Germline CDR1 is SGHNT and CDR2 is YENEEA. The CDR3 covers 13 residues. The V end was cut by 6 bases, the J end by 6 bases, with 15 bases between. CDR3 in DNA: TGTGCCAGCAGAGGCGGGCAAACCAGCGAGCAGTACTTC. Translated, it gives CASRGGQTSEQYF.